This entry is about one T cell receptor (beta chain). Its antigen is not known. This entry comes from a study of T-cell memory formation after mild COVID-19. Study outcomes and limitations: Second-wave clones with a day 37 peak had unconfirmed SARS-CoV-2 specificity. While clones contracting from day 15 to 85 were balanced between CD4 and CD8, later expanders leaned CD4+. Prior to infection, memory already included some responding clones, suggesting cross-reactive memory joined.

It was 5'RACE with constant-segment primers that produced the TCR alpha and TCR beta cDNA libraries, which carried sample barcodes and UMIs. One entry per CDR3 protein results from TCRdb running MiXCR on the 5' RACE reads. This sample has 250,000 to 350,000 distinct CDR3 sequences, with approximately 20% found just once. The specimen sequenced was PBMCs or a T cell subset sorted from them (not recorded which). This TCR was sampled from a man in his late teens or twenties who had mild COVID-19 (a few samples of this study predate the infection). Cell type and time point are not known.

The CDR3 region has the DNA TGTGCCACCTCCCATGACAGGGGAACTGAAGCTTTCTTT. Its protein is CATSHDRGTEAFF. This chain joins TRBV10-3 and TRBJ1-1; 8 bases are a match to TRBD1. V shed 10 bases and J 5 bases; nucleotides not matched to a gene: 9. CDR3 size: 13 residues. Germline V gene sequence: CDR1 ENHRY, CDR2 SYGVKD.